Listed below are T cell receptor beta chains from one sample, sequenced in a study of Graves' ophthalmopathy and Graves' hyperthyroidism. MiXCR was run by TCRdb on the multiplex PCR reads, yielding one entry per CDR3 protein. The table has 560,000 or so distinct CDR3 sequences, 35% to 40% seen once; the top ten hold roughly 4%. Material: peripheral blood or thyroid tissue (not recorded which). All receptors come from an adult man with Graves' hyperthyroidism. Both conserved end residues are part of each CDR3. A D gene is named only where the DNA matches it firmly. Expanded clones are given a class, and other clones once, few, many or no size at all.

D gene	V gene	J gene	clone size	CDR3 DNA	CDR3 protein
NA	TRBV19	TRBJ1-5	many	TGTGCCAGTAGGACGTCGACAGAGTATCAGCCCCAGCATTTT	CASRTSTEYQPQHF
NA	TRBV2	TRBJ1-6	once	TGTGCCAGCAGTTCGACAGCGCTCCACTTT	CASSSTALHF
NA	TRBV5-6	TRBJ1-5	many	TGTGCCAGCAGCCGGGGGTATAGCAATCAGCCCCAGCATTTT	CASSRGYSNQPQHF
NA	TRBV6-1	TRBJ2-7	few	TGTGCCAGCAGTGATTGGGGCCCCGGCGAGCAGTACTTC	CASSDWGPGEQYF
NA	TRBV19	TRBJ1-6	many	TGTGCCAGTAGAGGCCAGAGCGCCTATAATTCACCCCTCCACTTT	CASRGQSAYNSPLHF
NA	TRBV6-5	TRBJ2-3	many	TGTGCCAGCAGCCTGCAGGATACGCAGTATTTT	CASSLQDTQYF
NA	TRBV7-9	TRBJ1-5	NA	TGTGCCAGCAGCTTAGGATTGGGGCTGCGGCAGCCCCAGCATTTT	CASSLGLGLRQPQHF
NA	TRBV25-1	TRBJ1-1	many	TGTGCCAGCAGTGAGACAGCCGAGAACACTGAAGCTTTCTTT	CASSETAENTEAFF
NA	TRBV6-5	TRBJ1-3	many	TGTGCCAGCAGTCAAACAGGGAGTACTGGAAACACCATATATTTT	CASSQTGSTGNTIYF
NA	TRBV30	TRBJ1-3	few	TGTGCCTGGAGTGACGGGTTCTCTGGAAACACCATATATTTT	CAWSDGFSGNTIYF
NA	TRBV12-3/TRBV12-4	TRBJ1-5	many	TGTGCCAGCAGTTTAGACAGGGCCCACAATCAGCCCCAGCATTTT	CASSLDRAHNQPQHF
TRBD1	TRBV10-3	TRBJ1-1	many	TGTGCCATCACCCTAGGACAGGGGGCCTCTGAAGCTTTCTTT	CAITLGQGASEAFF
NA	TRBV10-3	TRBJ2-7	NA	TGTGCCAGCAGTGAAGTACCACACTCCTACGAGCAGTACTTC	CASSEVPHSYEQYF
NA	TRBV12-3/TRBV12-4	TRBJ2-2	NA	TGTGCCAGCAGTTTACAGGGGGGCACCCGGGAGCTGTTTTTT	CASSLQGGTRELFF
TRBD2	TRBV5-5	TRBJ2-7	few	TGTGCCAGCAGCTTCGGTCGAATAACTAGCGAATCCTACGAGCAGTACTTC	CASSFGRITSESYEQYF
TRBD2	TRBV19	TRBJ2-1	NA	TGTGCCAGTAGCCTCCTTAGCGGGAACAATGAGCAGTTCTTC	CASSLLSGNNEQFF
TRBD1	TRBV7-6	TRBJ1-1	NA	TGTGCCAGCAGCTCCAAGGGACAGGGTGACACTGAAGCTTTCTTT	CASSSKGQGDTEAFF
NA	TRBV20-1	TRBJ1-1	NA	TGCAGTGCTAGCGTTCCCTGGGACGTAATTGAAGCTTTCTTT	CSASVPWDVIEAFF